Listed below are T cell receptor beta chains from one sample, sequenced in a study of cytomegalovirus exposure and HLA in healthy donors. Assay used: immunoSEQ multiplex PCR; TCRdb lists only in-frame clones, some missing. Here the sample spans around 150,000 clones, 76% being singletons. Sequenced: PBMCs. These TCRs come from a male donor in good health and CMV-seronegative. Both conserved end residues are part of each CDR3. The order of the fields is D gene, J gene, V gene, clone size, CDR3 protein, CDR3 DNA. A D gene is named only where the DNA matches it firmly. Size values are once, few and many counts, or a class for expanded clones, and some rows have none.

NA,TRBJ1-3,TRBV7-9,NA,CASSLASGGNTIYF,TGTGCCAGCAGCTTAGCGTCCGGGGGAAACACCATATATTTT
NA,TRBJ1-1,TRBV7-6,few,CASSRTRNTEAFF,TGTGCCAGCAGCCGTACACGGAACACTGAAGCTTTCTTT
NA,TRBJ1-3,TRBV9,NA,CASSVDSEGSGNTIYF,TGTGCCAGCAGCGTAGATTCAGAGGGCTCGGGAAACACCATATATTTT
TRBD2,TRBJ2-3,TRBV11-2,NA,CASSSPLRGASTDTQYF,TGTGCCAGCAGCTCTCCTTTGCGGGGGGCTAGCACAGATACGCAGTATTTT
TRBD1,TRBJ2-7,TRBV28,NA,CASSRQGAYEQYF,TGTGCCAGCAGTCGACAGGGGGCCTACGAGCAGTACTTC
TRBD1,TRBJ2-7,TRBV5-1,once,CASSLFTGGSYEQYF,TGCGCCAGCAGCTTGTTTACAGGGGGCTCCTACGAGCAGTACTTC
TRBD2,TRBJ2-3,TRBV4-3,once,CASSQDPPLADLTDTQYF,TGCGCCAGCAGCCAAGATCCCCCCCTAGCGGACCTCACAGATACGCAGTATTTT
TRBD2,TRBJ2-3,TRBV7-2,few,CASSLMGLRVDTQYF,TGTGCCAGCAGCTTAATGGGACTAAGGGTTGATACGCAGTATTTT
TRBD2,TRBJ2-3,TRBV5-4,NA,CASRNNSGGTDTQYF,TGTGCCAGCAGGAACAATAGCGGGGGCACAGATACGCAGTATTTT
TRBD1,TRBJ1-5,TRBV7-6,NA,CASSQGTGGYQPQHF,TGTGCCAGCAGCCAGGGGACAGGGGGTTATCAGCCCCAGCATTTT
NA,TRBJ1-6,TRBV15,NA,CATSRDQQGTNSPLHF,TGTGCCACCAGCAGAGATCAGCAGGGGACTAATTCACCCCTCCACTTT